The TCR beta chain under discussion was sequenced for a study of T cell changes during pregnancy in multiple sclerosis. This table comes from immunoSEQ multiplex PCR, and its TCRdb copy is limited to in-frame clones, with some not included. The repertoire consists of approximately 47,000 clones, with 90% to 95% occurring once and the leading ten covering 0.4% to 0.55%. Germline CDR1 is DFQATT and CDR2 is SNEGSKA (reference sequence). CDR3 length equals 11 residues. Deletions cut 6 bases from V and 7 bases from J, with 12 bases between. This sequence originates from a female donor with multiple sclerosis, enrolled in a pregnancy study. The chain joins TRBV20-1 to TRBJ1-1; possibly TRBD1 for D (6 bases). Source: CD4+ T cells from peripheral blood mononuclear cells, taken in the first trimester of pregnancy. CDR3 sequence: CSARTAFEAFF. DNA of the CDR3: TGCAGTGCCAGGACAGCTTTTGAAGCTTTCTTT.